This TCR beta chain was found in a study of beta chain features in type 1 diabetes. This CDR3 comprises 16 residues. On this clone itself: Its antigen is still unknown.

On average, the one heparinised blood draw given by each donor was approximately 120 mL. All of the isolated RNA was reverse transcribed, so expressed TCRB transcripts were sequenced. The protocol was immunoSEQ multiplex PCR, while the TCRdb copy is restricted to in-frame clones and leaves out a portion. The sample lists around 150,000 clones, 6.5% to 8.5% occurring once. The study, taken as a whole, reports: There was a moderate but significant shortening of TCRB CDR3s in all four CD4+ subsets of Type 1 diabetes patients. Patients and controls would be equally affected if PCR favored shorter templates. Healthy donors had naive, central memory and Treg TCRB repertoires that appeared less similar than those seen among patients.

This receptor was obtained from a woman younger than 30 with type 1 diabetes. Source material: central memory CD4+ T cells from blood. This chain links TRBV21-1 with TRBJ2-1; the table's D call, TRBD2, was not checked against the DNA. TRBV21-1 is marked as a pseudogene. In nucleotides, the CDR3 is TGTGCCAGCAGCAAAGGGAGTAGCGGTAGGGGCAATGAGCAGTTCTTC. Its translation is CASSKGSSGRGNEQFF.